This passage covers 30 T cell receptor beta chains from one sample sequenced in a study of molecular identifiers for immune sequencing clone quantification. TCRdb used MiXCR to reprocess the PCR reads, holding one entry per CDR3 protein. The sample contains 70,000 to 90,000 distinct CDR3 sequences, under 25% of which appear only once. Sequencing was carried out using naive CD8+ T cells from blood, with Jurkat cell RNA spiked in. The sample's subset: FACS-sorted CD8+CD4-CCR7+CD45RA+ naive T cells. The receptors originated from a human donor in good health. Some libraries in this study had Jurkat cell RNA spiked in.

This clonotype was seen at least ten times. This sequence joins TRBV6-1 and TRBJ2-7, with no clear D. V lost 1 base and J lost 2, with 9 bases in between. Germline CDR1 is MNHNS and CDR2 is SASEGT. The CDR3 consists of 14 residues. CDR3 DNA: TGTGCCAGCAGTGAAGGGCTAGGCCCCTACGAGCAGTACTTC. It codes for CASSEGLGPYEQYF.

Remarks on this clonotype: This may be a read error, as it is one base from a much larger clone. The chain combines TRBV30 with TRBJ1-1; D may be TRBD1 (6 bases). V lost 1 base and J 3 bases, leaving 15 bases between the germline ends. Germline values: CDR1 GTSNPN, CDR2 SVGIG (reference sequence). The CDR3 is made up of 15 amino acids. The CDR3 loop is CAWSARLGADTEAFF. CDR3 nucleotide sequence: TGTGCCTGGAGTGCACGGCTGGGGGCTGACACTGAAGCTTTCTTT.

On this clonotype itself: At one end, the junction sequence differs from germline, possibly due to a read error. The chain couples TRBV5-1 to TRBJ2-7; D unclear. This CDR3 spans 14 amino acids. The germline gives CDR1 SGHRS, CDR2 YFSETQ. CDR3 nucleotide sequence: TGCGCCAGCAGCCCCCGGATGATTCCCTACGAGCAGTGCTTC. Translating gives CASSPRMIPYEQCF.

In regard to this clonotype: At one boundary the junction diverges from the germline segment, which might be a read error. The chain is built from TRBV11-2 and TRBJ2-1, with D unresolved. The CDR3 has 14 residues. Germline CDR1 is SGHAT and CDR2 is FQNNGV. CDR3 region: CVSSFGPLYNEQFF. In DNA, the CDR3 is TGTGTCAGCAGCTTTGGACCTCTCTACAATGAGCAGTTCTTC.

This clonotype was seen a handful of times. The chain is built from TRBV5-4 and TRBJ2-7; perhaps TRBD2 as D (6 bases). The ends were cut back, 1 base at V and 3 bases at J, with 11 bases in the middle. The CDR3 has 14 residues. The germline CDR1 and CDR2 sequences are SGHNT and YYREEE (reference sequence). The CDR3 DNA is TGTGCCAGCAGCTTGTGGGGACTTATCTACGAGCAGTACTTC. The encoded protein is CASSLWGLIYEQYF.

Worth noting for this clonotype: A much larger clone is a single base away; this may be a read error. This chain links TRBV6-5 with TRBJ2-7, with D perhaps matching TRBD2 (5 bases). Germline V CDR1 and CDR2: MNHEY, SVGAGI. The CDR3 contains 13 residues. The CDR3 sequence: CAGRTGVSYEQYF. The DNA for the CDR3 is TGTGCCGGCAGGACCGGGGTTTCCTACGAGCAGTACTTC.

This clonotype was seen at least ten times. The chain employs TRBV29-1 and TRBJ2-3; D is unresolved. This CDR3 is built from 13 residues. Germline loops: CDR1 SQVTM, CDR2 ANQGSEA. Trimming stripped 4 bases from V and 4 bases from J, with 12 bases between. CDR3 sequence reads: CSVVDFLPDTQYF. CDR3 nucleotide sequence: TGCAGCGTTGTAGATTTTCTTCCAGATACGCAGTATTTT.

V and J are TRBV19 and TRBJ2-7, with D possibly matching TRBD1 (6 bases). V lost 0 bases and J 6 bases, leaving 15 bases between the germline ends. The CDR3 is 15 amino acids. Germline V gene data show CDR1 as LNHDA and CDR2 as SQIVND (reference sequence). DNA for the CDR3: TGTGCCAGTAGTATAGATTGGCAGGGGAAGAGCGAGCAGTACTTC. Its translation: CASSIDWQGKSEQYF.

Note on this clonotype: Mismatch with germline at one junction end may stem from a read error. This sequence joins TRBV7-6 and TRBJ2-2; either TRBD1 or TRBD2 may fit D (6 bases each). The germline V gene encodes CDR1 SGHVS and CDR2 FNYEAQ. The CDR3 contains 18 residues. The CDR3 DNA is TGTGCCAGCAGCGTAGCCACAGGGAGGCCGATAAGCACCGGGGAGCTGTTTTTT. Its protein is CASSVATGRPISTGELFF. The full variable domain, its missing parts supplied by reference TRBV7-6 and TRBJ2-2, is GAGVSQSPRYKVTKRGQDVALRCDPISGHVSLYWYRQALGQGPEFLTYFNYEAQQDKSGLPNDRFSAERPEGSISTLTIQRTEQRDSAMYRCASSVATGRPISTGELFFGEGSRLTVL.

This clonotype was observed at least ten times. This rearrangement joins TRBV14 to TRBJ2-7, with 8 bases that match TRBD2. Per germline, CDR1 SGHDN and CDR2 FVKESK. The CDR3 covers 15 residues. J lost 2 bases, V lost 1 base, and 4 bases had no gene match. The CDR3 sequence: CASSQVAGSTYEQYF. The CDR3 nucleotides read TGTGCCAGCAGCCAAGTAGCGGGATCGACCTACGAGCAGTACTTC.

Details on this clonotype: A junction boundary mismatches the germline segment, possibly from a read error. The V gene is TRBV27, the J gene TRBJ2-2; TRBD2 matches at 7 bases. Germline loops: CDR1 MNHEY, CDR2 SMNVEV (reference sequence). The CDR3 is 15 amino acids. The CDR3 DNA sequence: TGTGTCAGCAGTTTTTCTAGCGGGAACACCGGGGAGCTGTTTTTT. Encoded protein: CVSSFSSGNTGELFF.

This clonotype has a count of ten or more. The V gene is TRBV20-1, the J gene TRBJ1-4; no clear D gene. Germline V gives CDR1 DFQATT, CDR2 SNEGSKA (reference sequence). Deletions cut 0 bases from V and 3 bases from J, with 14 bases between. The CDR3 totals 16 residues. This chain's CDR3 is CSARDIRDMANEKLFF. In DNA form, the CDR3 reads TGCAGTGCTAGAGACATCCGTGACATGGCTAATGAAAAACTGTTTTTT.

This clonotype was recorded many times. This sequence joins TRBV4-1 and TRBJ2-7, with D possibly TRBD1 on 8 matching bases. Trimming shortened V by 4 bases and J by 4 bases, and 17 bases separated the two germline ends. The CDR3 length is 15 residues. Germline CDR1 reads MGHRA; CDR2 reads YSYEKL. CDR3 in amino acids: CASSPPTGEGYEQYF. The DNA of the CDR3 is TGCGCCAGCAGCCCCCCGACAGGGGAGGGTTACGAGCAGTACTTC.

In regard to this clonotype: This may arise from a read error, as a much more abundant clone is one base away. The conserved phenylalanine or tryptophan normally closing the CDR3 is absent here, so this likely arose from a read error. This rearrangement joins TRBV27 to TRBJ2-2, with D perhaps TRBD1 (6 bases). The CDR3 runs 15 residues. CDR1 and CDR2 (germline): MNHEY, SMNVEV (reference sequence). V shed 4 bases and J shed 3 bases, with 12 bases lying between them. DNA of the CDR3: TGTGCCAGCAGTTCAAGCTACAGGGACACCGGGGAGCTGTTTCTT. It translates to CASSSSYRDTGELFL.

This clonotype was seen only a few times. The chain links TRBV20-1 to TRBJ2-7, with a weak D call TRBD1 (6 bases). CDR3 size: 16 residues. CDR1 is DFQATT, CDR2 SNEGSKA, per germline (reference sequence). The V end was cut by 6 bases, the J end by 4 bases, with 25 bases between. The CDR3: CSAELQRGGPDYEQYF. The CDR3, as DNA: TGCAGTGCGGAACTCCAGAGAGGGGGTCCCGATTACGAGCAGTACTTC.

The table lists this clonotype with many counts. This chain joins TRBV13 and TRBJ1-1; possible D gene TRBD1, 5 bases. The germline V gene encodes CDR1 PRHDT and CDR2 FYEKMQ (reference sequence). V gave up 0 bases and J gave up 5 bases, with 13 bases separating them. The CDR3 is 15 amino acids. The CDR3 nucleotides read TGTGCCAGCAGCTTAGGCCTGACAGTAGGAACTGAAGCTTTCTTT. Amino acid sequence: CASSLGLTVGTEAFF.

About this clonotype itself: Since a much larger clone is just one base distant, this may be a read error. V and J are TRBV5-6 and TRBJ2-7, with 8 bases aligning to TRBD1. The CDR3 runs 16 residues. From germline, CDR1 is SGHDT and CDR2 YYEEEE. The V and J ends lost 0 bases and 1 base, in that order; junction bases with no gene match: 6. This chain's CDR3 is CASSLGLGQASYEQYF. In DNA form, the CDR3 reads TGTGCCAGCAGCTTGGGCTTGGGACAGGCGTCCTACGAGCAGTACTTC.

Many counts were recorded for this clonotype. Written as DNA, the CDR3 is TGTGCCAGCAGTGTGGGGACGACTAGCACAGATACGCAGTATTTT. It translates to CASSVGTTSTDTQYF. The J gene is TRBJ2-3, the V gene TRBV7-2; D may match TRBD1 or TRBD2 (5 bases each). CDR1 and CDR2 from the germline V gene are SGHTA and FQGNSA. V shed 6 bases and J shed 0 bases, with 13 bases lying between them. The CDR3 is made up of 15 amino acids. Complete variable domain (other parts from reference TRBV7-2 and TRBJ2-3): GAGVSQSPSNKVTEKGKDVELRCDPISGHTALYWYRQSLGQGLEFLIYFQGNSAPDKSGLPSDRFSAERTGGSVSTLTIQRTQQEDSAVYLCASSVGTTSTDTQYFGPGTRLTVL.

This clonotype has just a few counts. J is TRBJ1-1 and V is TRBV4-3; 8 bases are a match to TRBD1. The germline gives CDR1 LGHNA, CDR2 YSLEER. CDR3 length equals 14 residues. Losses at the gene ends were 1 base for V and 4 bases for J; bases not matched to a gene: 2. CDR3 in DNA: TGCGCCAGCAGCCAAGTAGACAGGGGCACTGAAGCTTTCTTT. Its protein is CASSQVDRGTEAFF.

As concerns this clonotype: A read error may be the cause here, since a much bigger clone is one base away. Since the CDR3 does not end with the conserved phenylalanine or tryptophan, this likely comes from a read error. The V and J genes are TRBV5-3 and TRBJ1-4, with 7 bases aligning to TRBD1. TRBV5-3 carries the ORF label, with uncertain function. The trim removed 8 bases at V and 6 bases at J, leaving 13 bases unmatched. The CDR3 has 15 residues. The CDR3 sequence is CASSPTGSRDEKLFS. DNA for the CDR3: TGTGCCAGCAGCCCGACAGGGTCTAGGGATGAAAAACTGTTTTCT.

Concerning this clonotype itself: This may arise from a read error, as a much more abundant clone is one base away. The chain recombines TRBV30 with TRBJ1-1; TRBD1 aligns across 8 bases. V dropped 2 bases and J dropped 6; count of bases not matched to a gene: 5. CDR1 is GTSNPN and CDR2 is SVGIG in the germline V gene (reference sequence). The CDR3 has 13 residues. CDR3 bases: TGTGCCTGGAGTATAGGACAGGGTGCTGAAGCTTTCTTT. As protein: CAWSIGQGAEAFF.

This clonotype was found many times. This chain uses TRBV7-6 with TRBJ2-5, with 11 bases fitting TRBD2. In germline, CDR1 is SGHVS, CDR2 FNYEAQ. The CDR3 is 16 residues long. J gave up 5 bases and V 5 bases, and 10 bases lay outside the gene matches. DNA of the CDR3: TGTGCCAGCAGCCCCTACCTAGCGGGGGGAGGGGAGACCCAGTACTTC. Amino acid sequence: CASSPYLAGGGETQYF.

This clonotype was counted ten times or more. The CDR3 DNA reads as TGTGCCAGCAGTCCGGACAGTCAGCCCCAGCATTTT. Its protein product is CASSPDSQPQHF. The J gene is TRBJ1-5, the V gene TRBV12-3 or TRBV12-4; maybe TRBD1 (6 bases). V lost 5 bases and J 6 bases, leaving 8 bases between the germline ends. This CDR3 comprises 12 residues.

This clonotype was detected ten times or more. V gene TRBV6-5 combines with J gene TRBJ1-5, with D possibly matching TRBD1 (5 bases). The CDR3 consists of 14 residues. The germline V gene encodes CDR1 MNHEY and CDR2 SVGAGI. V was cut by 5 bases and J by 1 base, with 9 bases left in between. The CDR3 sequence: CASSTTVSNQPQHF. In nucleotides, the CDR3 is TGTGCCAGCAGTACGACAGTAAGCAATCAGCCCCAGCATTTT.

This sequence joins TRBV6-2 or TRBV6-3 and TRBJ2-7, with unresolved D. Germline V lookup: CDR1 MNHEY, CDR2 SVGEGT. The ends were cut back, 4 bases at V and 3 bases at J, with 7 bases in the middle. The CDR3 has 12 residues. CDR3: CASSLINYEQYF. DNA of the CDR3: TGTGCCAGCAGTTTGATCAACTACGAGCAGTACTTC.

This clonotype was found a few times. The J gene is TRBJ2-7, the V gene TRBV4-3, with 7 bases identical to TRBD2. The V gene end was trimmed by 4 bases and the J gene end by 2 bases; junction bases not matched to a gene: 8. Germline V gene sequence: CDR1 LGHNA, CDR2 YSLEER. The CDR3 contains 15 residues. CDR3 residues: CASSPLASGTYEQYF. CDR3 coding DNA: TGCGCCAGCAGCCCCCTTGCTAGCGGTACCTACGAGCAGTACTTC.

This clonotype has at least ten counts. The chain joins TRBV4-3 to TRBJ1-5, with 8 bases aligning to TRBD1. The CDR3 has 15 amino acids. Unmatched junction bases numbered 4, after V lost 0 bases and J lost 6 bases. CDR1 LGHNA and CDR2 YSLEER come from the germline V gene. In DNA, the CDR3 is TGCGCCAGCAGCCAAGAGACAGGGGCAGGTCAGCCCCAGCATTTT. Its protein product is CASSQETGAGQPQHF.

In the case of this clonotype: It may be a read error: a sequence one base away is much more abundant. The CDR3 loop is CAASPYPGTSGGVQYF. CDR3 sequence (DNA): TGTGCCGCCAGCCCCTATCCTGGGACTAGCGGGGGAGTGCAGTACTTC. This chain joins TRBV15 and TRBJ2-7; 14 positions agree with TRBD2. CDR3 size: 16 residues. CDR1 is LNHNV, CDR2 YYDKDF, per germline (reference sequence).

Here the CDR3 DNA reads TGTGCCAGCAGTTATTTGGTAGTCGGGGAGCTGTTTTTT. This codes for CASSYLVVGELFF. The chain is built from TRBV6-5 and TRBJ2-2; D is unresolved. Trimming took 3 bases from V and 7 from J, leaving 9 bases between them. CDR1 is MNHEY, CDR2 SVGAGI, per germline. The CDR3 consists of 13 residues.

This clonotype was counted at least ten times. This rearrangement joins TRBV7-8 to TRBJ1-5; perhaps TRBD1 as D (6 bases). CDR1 and CDR2 (germline): SGHVS, FQNEAQ. Trimming removed 3 bases from V and 7 bases from J, with 13 bases in between. The CDR3 contains 14 residues. The CDR3 nucleotides are TGTGCCAGCAGCTTGAGGGGGAGGATACAGCCCCAGCATTTT. It yields the protein CASSLRGRIQPQHF.